The following is a T cell receptor beta chain sequence with its context. This entry comes from a study of shared clonotypes between healthy human individuals. Data came from immunoSEQ multiplex PCR; TCRdb stores just in-frame clones and leaves some out. The sample includes over 850,000 clones, more than 75% seen only once; the top ten take 0.4% to 0.55%. The CDR3 runs to 13 residues. The germline CDR1 and CDR2 sequences are LGHNA and YNFKEQ. V dropped 7 bases and J dropped 7; count of bases not matched to a gene: 6. The J gene is TRBJ2-1, the V gene TRBV4-2; 8 bases match TRBD2. Sequencing was performed on memory CD4+ T cells from PBMCs. Regarding subset: CD45RA-negative fraction. This TCR came from a man between 18 and 35 years old in good health. Some clones in this sample may be carry-over from other donors' samples. CDR3 sequence (DNA): TGTGCCAGCAAACTAGCGGTATCAAATGAGCAGTTCTTC. Translated: CASKLAVSNEQFF.